Shown below are 9 T cell receptor beta chains from a single sample sequenced in a study of shared clonotypes between healthy human individuals. Assay used: immunoSEQ multiplex PCR; TCRdb lists only in-frame clones, some missing. The sample includes some 2,500,000 clones, over 85% seen only once; the top ten take around 0.4%. The specimen was naive CD4+ T cells from PBMCs. Subset indicated: CD45RA+ positively selected. The source of these receptors is a man aged 18 to 35 in good health. Some clones in this sample may be carry-over from other donors' samples.

The genes are TRBV4-2 and TRBJ2-2; D assignment may be TRBD1 or TRBD2 (5 bases each). Per germline, CDR1 LGHNA and CDR2 YNFKEQ. The CDR3 length is 15 residues. V lost 4 bases and J lost 6, with 15 bases in between. The DNA of the CDR3 is TGTGCCAGCAGCCCCTTGGTCGGGGACCCCGGGGAGCTGTTTTTT. Translated, it gives CASSPLVGDPGELFF.

The rearrangement uses TRBV5-1 and TRBJ2-2; D is perhaps TRBD1 (6 bases). The CDR3 loop spans 16 amino acids. The V end was cut by 4 bases, the J end by 2 bases, with 15 bases between. The germline V gene has CDR1 SGHRS and CDR2 YFSETQ. The CDR3 nucleotides are TGCGCCAGCAGCCTTACCGGGACACATAACACCGGGGAGCTGTTTTTT. It codes for CASSLTGTHNTGELFF.

As concerns this clone: The sample has other DNA sequences that encode this CDR3 too. The chain employs TRBV7-9 and TRBJ2-3; D ambiguous. Germline CDR1 is SEHNR and CDR2 is FQNEAQ (reference sequence). This CDR3 has 12 residues. The ends were cut back, 2 bases at V and 3 bases at J, with 3 bases in the middle. As DNA, the CDR3 is TGTGCCAGCAGCTTAAGTACAGATACGCAGTATTTT. Translation: CASSLSTDTQYF.

The rearrangement joins TRBV5-4 to TRBJ2-2; 8 positions agree with TRBD1. There are 15 residues in the CDR3. V lost 3 bases, J lost 2 bases, and 3 bases stayed unmatched. Germline-derived CDR1 and CDR2 are SGHNT and YYREEE (reference sequence). CDR3 nucleotide sequence: TGTGCCAGCAGCTGGACAGGGCTAAACACCGGGGAGCTGTTTTTT. This sequence encodes CASSWTGLNTGELFF.

The chain combines TRBV6-5 with TRBJ2-5; 8 bases align to TRBD1. J gave up 5 bases and V 6 bases, and 8 bases lay outside the gene matches. The CDR3 totals 14 residues. Germline lookup yields CDR1 MNHEY and CDR2 SVGAGI. The chain's CDR3 is CASSRTGTDETQYF. The CDR3 bases are TGTGCCAGCAGCCGGACAGGGACGGATGAGACCCAGTACTTC.

This rearrangement joins TRBV5-1 to TRBJ2-3; 7 bases map to TRBD2. Germline trimming cut 5 bases from V and 5 bases from J; bases unmatched to any gene: 2. The CDR3 spans 12 residues. CDR1 and CDR2 from the germline V gene are SGHRS and YFSETQ. The CDR3: CASRGEGDTQYF. In DNA, the CDR3 is TGCGCCAGCAGAGGGGAGGGAGATACGCAGTATTTT.

The chain carries TRBV28 and TRBJ1-1; 8 bases are a match to TRBD1. The CDR3 is 14 amino acids. CDR1 MDHEN and CDR2 SYDVKM come from the germline V gene. The J segment lost 6 bases and the V segment lost 5 bases, leaving 8 bases of the junction unmatched. The CDR3 DNA reads TGTGCCAGCAGTCCCAGACAGACAGGGGCTGAAGCTTTCTTT. Protein product: CASSPRQTGAEAFF.

J is TRBJ2-1 and V is TRBV7-2, with D perhaps matching TRBD1 (6 bases). The ends were cut back, 5 bases at V and 4 bases at J, with 15 bases in the middle. Germline assignment: CDR1 SGHTA and CDR2 FQGNSA. The CDR3 loop spans 15 amino acids. The CDR3 reads CASSPGHRVYNEQFF. The CDR3 DNA reads TGTGCCAGCAGCCCTGGACACAGGGTATACAATGAGCAGTTCTTC.

V usage is TRBV19 and J usage is TRBJ2-7; the D gene is possibly TRBD2 (5 bases). The germline V gene has CDR1 LNHDA and CDR2 SQIVND (reference sequence). This CDR3 has 14 amino acids. V was trimmed by 3 bases and J by 4 bases, leaving 13 bases between them. CDR3 residues: CASSIGSRRYEQYF. The CDR3 coding sequence is TGTGCCAGTAGTATTGGGAGCCGAAGATACGAGCAGTACTTC.